This TCR beta chain comes out of a study of blood T cells in healthy people across ages (dated by TCRdb to between 2014 and 2016). With respect to the entire study: In model experiments, roughly one uniquely barcoded TCR beta cDNA molecule per two T cells was captured by template switching. The study measured age-related changes in TCR beta repertoire diversity using deep sequencing normalized with unique cDNA molecular identifiers. Donors were grouped into four age groups: young (average about 15 years), middle-aged (roughly 37), aged (around 60) and long-lived (less than 85). Donors of different ages were randomly distributed across sequencing lanes to avoid experimental bias. For two donors (one aged 18 to 29 and one aged 80 or older), the study analyzed two additional independent replicas of 1 million unique cDNA reads from the same blood draw. Broad study findings and their caveats: Because the CMV infection status of the donors was unknown, age-related changes in expanded clonotypes may potentially have been confounded. Observed TCR beta diversity per million T cells fell roughly linearly with age, and a significant reduction was already apparent by age about 43. Because profiling used bulk unsorted PBMCs, naive and antigen-experienced compartments could not be compared conclusively. Estimates of total diversity based on one million sequenced T cells were regarded as lower bounds and as underestimates. The percentage of naive T cells measured by flow cytometry correlated strongly with observed TCR beta diversity. The long-lived group showed more naive CD4+ T cells, fewer expanded clones and increased TCR diversity than the aged group, suggesting age selection.

Of note for this clonotype: Its antigen remains undetermined. No much larger clone is present one base from it, and per-base qualities are unavailable.

V drops 0 bases and J drops 7 bases, leaving 18 bases in between. Including the terminal cysteine and phenylalanine, the CDR3 comprises 16 residues. Only the CDR3 part of the read is kept: 48 bases, read in frame from the first base. CDR1 and CDR2 (MNHNY, SVGAGI) derive from the germline V gene (reference sequence). Library construction relied on 5' RACE. These reads were obtained on an Illumina HiSeq 2500. A second PCR of roughly 7 to 11 cycles was performed with a sample-barcoded 5' primer and a J-beta primer mix. Each TCR beta cDNA molecule received a unique molecular identifier from a template-switch 5' adaptor carrying 12 random nucleotides. Each sample yielded at least 3 million CDR3-containing paired-end reads. First-strand cDNA was synthesized from all RNA with the Mint cDNA synthesis kit, primed by a TRBC-specific oligonucleotide. All cDNA was treated with uracil-DNA glycosylase and then went through a first 18-cycle PCR with the universal primers M1SS and BC2_uni_R. The study's processing was this. Normalization of each sample was performed by random selection of 1 million high-quality reads, each carrying a distinct molecular identifier. Reads with shared molecular identifiers were discarded instead of being binned into consensus sequences. MiTCR, set to a Q25 quality threshold and the strictest error-elimination algorithm, was used for CDR3 identification, clonotype clustering and error correction. A nonparametric unseen species model with Euler transformation was used to estimate a lower bound on total TCR beta diversity. Using fastp trimming at Q25 and MiXCR clonotype assembly, TCRdb reanalyzed the public sequencing data and kept in-frame beta chains. Every CDR3 protein is listed once, alongside the most common genes and DNA of its rows. None of the V and J calls come from the authors' own analysis; TCRdb made them. The sample table lists under 850,000 distinct CDR3 sequences, 36% of them with a count of one. Clones ranked in the top ten supply 10% to 15% of the sample.

Donors were approximately 42 systemically healthy Caucasian individuals from Russia aged roughly 6 to 100 years. Ten milliliters of peripheral blood were drawn from each donor into EDTA-treated Vacutainer tubes. Ficoll-Paque density-gradient centrifugation was used to isolate PBMCs, with at least 7 million obtained per sample. Total RNA was extracted from PBMCs with Trizol reagent, with at least 5.5 micrograms obtained per sample. For every donor, flow cytometry on a PBMC aliquot measured the percentage of naive CD45RAhigh/CD27high T cells. The chain is assembled from TRBV6-6 and TRBJ1-2; the D gene cannot be resolved reliably. The clonotype comes from a man aged 18 to 29 in good health. The specimen was blood. The CDR3 is CASSYSPPLGISGYTF. The DNA sequence is TGTGCCAGCAGTTACTCCCCGCCCTTAGGGATCAGTGGCTACACCTTC.